In this sample, the clone carrying this T cell receptor beta chain turned up a few times. Its antigen is still unknown. At the time of sampling, donors were nominally healthy, though unrecorded immune exposures were likely. This sample stems from a study of cytomegalovirus exposure and HLA in healthy donors. For the study at large: Earlier sequencing of some 190 million T cells yielded approximately 120 million unique TCR beta sequences. Study-level points and caveats: In a later analysis, TCR beta V- and J-gene trimming showed a link to a missense DCLRE1C variant. Compared with the roughly 700-donor mean, an Asian-associated ancestry cluster reportedly had fewer N-insertions, according to a later analysis.

60 Vbeta and 13 Jbeta primers were used in PCR. Profiling relied on immunoSEQ multiplex PCR, and the TCRdb table lists in-frame clones only, not all of them. Of approximately 110,000 clones listed, around 60% are singletons. The CDR3 is made up of 13 amino acids. V shed 2 bases and J shed 8 bases, with 12 bases lying between them. Looked up from germline, CDR1 is MNHNS and CDR2 is SASEGT. The sample consisted of PBMCs. The chain joins TRBV6-1 to TRBJ1-2; the D is unclear. The clonotype comes from a man in his thirties or forties in good health and CMV-seropositive. The CDR3 nucleotides are TGTGCCAGCAGTGAATTAGTTTCGGAGGGCTACACCTTC. It codes for CASSELVSEGYTF.